The rows below give T cell receptor beta chains drawn from one sample of a study of OX40 agonist ivuxolimab in advanced cancers. The method was immunoSEQ multiplex PCR; TCRdb's version includes in-frame clones alone and lacks a portion of them. The sample gives 55,000 to 70,000 clones, around 83% of which show up once; around 3.3% is in the top ten. The source was CD4+ or CD8+ T cells sorted from blood, collected in a trial of the OX40 agonist ivuxolimab. The receptors were sampled from an adult with an advanced solid tumor such as melanoma, head and neck, liver or kidney cancer. The conserved cysteine and the conserved F or W are not part of the CDR3 here.

v_call	cdr3_aa
TRBV19	ASSPQGETQY
TRBV7-3	ASSSRQGFDTGELF
TRBV7-9	ASSLAGVGSDTQY
TRBV9	ASKGGGATTDTQY
TRBV14	ASSQVGGQPGDTQY
TRBV29-1	SVTGTGTYEQY
TRBV18	ASSPTDTQY
TRBV4-3	ASSPRTSGAKMETQY
TRBV9	ASSVGPGSRDTQY
TRBV2	ASSITGFADQPQH
TRBV5-8	ASSRPASGGYEQY
TRBV5-4	ASSFGTDLYSNQPQH
TRBV7-2	ASSLAFPRRAF
TRBV7-2	ASSLIRRQGAQNIQY
TRBV19	ASMEGANYNEQF
TRBV27	ASSLRARGDLTDTQY
TRBV2	ATGTGTTGELF
TRBV28	ASSSIRYSTTYSGANVLT
TRBV10-3	AISEGTTNYGYT
TRBV19	ASSTTGTAVYGYT
TRBV9	ASSAIGEANYGYT
TRBV29-1	SVVGDRKLF
TRBV27	ASSKQGSYEQY
TRBV29-1	SVGRGATDTQY
TRBV6-1	ASSVVWGETQY
TRBV7-2	ASSSLGTGIVSPLH
TRBV7-3	ASSLNGPTSTDTQY
TRBV5-4	ASSSPRDGVNEQF